This T cell receptor (beta chain) originates from a study of blood T cell repertoires in COVID-19. Whole-study context: Some COVID-19 samples were acute and others convalescent; all came from the United States, Italy and Spain.

V lost 4 bases and J 0 bases, leaving 9 bases between the germline ends. Germline V gives CDR1 SEHNR, CDR2 FQNEAQ (reference sequence). The CDR3 is 14 residues long. Sequencing was performed with immunoSEQ multiplex PCR; in TCRdb, only in-frame clones are kept and a portion is missing. The sample consists of just over 30,000 clones, 70% to 90% of them appearing once. The specimen sequenced was peripheral blood. The clonotype originates from a middle-aged woman with active or convalescent COVID-19. The chain recombines TRBV7-9 with TRBJ1-2; D perhaps matches TRBD1 (6 bases). The CDR3 DNA reads as TGTGCCAGCAGCTCGGACAGTTCTAACTATGGCTACACCTTC. Translating it yields CASSSDSSNYGYTF.